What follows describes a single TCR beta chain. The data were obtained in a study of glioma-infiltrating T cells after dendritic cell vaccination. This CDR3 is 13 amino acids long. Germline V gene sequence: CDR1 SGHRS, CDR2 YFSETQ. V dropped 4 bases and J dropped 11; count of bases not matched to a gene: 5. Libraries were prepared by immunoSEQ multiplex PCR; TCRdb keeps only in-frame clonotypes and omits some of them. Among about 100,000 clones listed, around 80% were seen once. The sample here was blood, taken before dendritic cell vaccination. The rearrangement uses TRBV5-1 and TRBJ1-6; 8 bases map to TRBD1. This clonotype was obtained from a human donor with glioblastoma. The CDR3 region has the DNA TGCGCCAGCAGCCGCGGACAGGGTACACCCCTCCACTTT. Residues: CASSRGQGTPLHF.